This entry features one TCR beta chain sequence. Its specificity is unknown. The entry originates in a study of cytomegalovirus exposure and HLA in healthy donors. Study-wide findings and caveats: In the analysis, some V segments, TRBV6-2 and TRBV6-3 included, were excluded as indistinguishable.

Primers for the PCR totalled 60 Vbeta and 13 Jbeta. Produced via immunoSEQ multiplex PCR; TCRdb's table is partial and in-frame only. The repertoire holds around 99,000 clones, with approximately 73% as singletons. From germline, CDR1 is SGHTS and CDR2 YDEGEE. The CDR3 sequence is 14 residues long. V shed 4 bases, J shed 2 bases, and the junction held 5 bases outside the gene matches. The material sequenced was PBMCs. The chain couples TRBV5-8 to TRBJ2-7; 8 bases agree with TRBD1. This TCR derives from a man aged 25 to 40 in good health and CMV-seronegative. CDR3 nucleotides: TGTGCCAGCAGCCCGCGGGACAGGACCTACGAGCAGTACTTC. As protein: CASSPRDRTYEQYF.